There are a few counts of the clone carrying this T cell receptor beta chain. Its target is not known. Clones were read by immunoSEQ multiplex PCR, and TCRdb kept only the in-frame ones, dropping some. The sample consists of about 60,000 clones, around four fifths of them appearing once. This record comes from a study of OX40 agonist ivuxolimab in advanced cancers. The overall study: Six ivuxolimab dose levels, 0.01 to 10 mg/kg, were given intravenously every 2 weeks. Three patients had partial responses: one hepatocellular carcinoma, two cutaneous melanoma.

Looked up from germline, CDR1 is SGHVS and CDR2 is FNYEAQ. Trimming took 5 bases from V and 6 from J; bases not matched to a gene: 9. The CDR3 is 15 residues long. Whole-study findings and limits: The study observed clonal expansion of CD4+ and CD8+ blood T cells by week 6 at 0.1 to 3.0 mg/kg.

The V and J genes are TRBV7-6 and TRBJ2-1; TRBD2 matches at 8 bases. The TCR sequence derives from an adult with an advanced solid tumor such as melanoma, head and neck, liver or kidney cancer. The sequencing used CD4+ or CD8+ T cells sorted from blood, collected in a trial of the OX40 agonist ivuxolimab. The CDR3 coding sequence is TGTGCCAGCAGCCTTAGCGGGATTCTTGGCAATGAGCAGTTCTTC. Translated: CASSLSGILGNEQFF.